Listed here are 4 T cell receptor beta chains from one sample, sequenced in a study of T cells after yellow fever vaccination. TCRdb reanalysed the 5' RACE reads using MiXCR and keeps one entry per CDR3 protein. The table includes more than 25,000 distinct CDR3 sequences, approximately 4.5% detected once. Material: PBMCs, either bulk or a sorted T-cell subset (CD4+, CD8+, memory, or dextramer-sorted; not recorded which), obtained on the day of the yellow fever booster vaccination. These receptors originate from a man between 18 and 35 years old who received the YFV17D yellow fever vaccine.

This clonotype showed up many times. The V call is TRBV29-1, the J call TRBJ2-1; a weak D match, TRBD1 (5 bases). The V gene lost 7 bases and the J gene lost 4 bases, with 14 bases spanning the gap. This CDR3 comprises 13 residues. Looked up from germline, CDR1 is SQVTM and CDR2 is ANQGSEA. The CDR3 loop reads CSGKTDTYNEQFF. CDR3 in DNA: TGCAGCGGGAAGACAGACACATACAATGAGCAGTTCTTC.

As regards this clonotype: Being one base from a much bigger clone, this may be a read error. The rearrangement links TRBV27 to TRBJ2-2, with no clear D. There are 14 residues in the CDR3. Germline assignment: CDR1 MNHEY and CDR2 SMNVEV (reference sequence). The CDR3 spells CSSSFSAVSGELFF. The CDR3 DNA follows: TGTTCCAGCAGTTTCTCCGCCGTGTCCGGGGAGCTGTTTTTT.

This clonotype has at least ten counts. The conserved final phenylalanine or tryptophan is absent from the CDR3, which likely points to a read error. Because the CDR3's place on the DNA is in doubt, the DNA is left out and the CDR3 is given as listed by TCRdb. The J gene is TRBJ2-5, the V gene TRBV18; the table's D call, TRBD1, has no DNA check behind it. The CDR3 comprises 13 residues, both ends counted. The germline CDR1 and CDR2 sequences are KGHSH and LQKENI. The CDR3 protein is CASSPSDRGSIGL.

This clonotype was observed many times. This rearrangement joins TRBV6-2 or TRBV6-3 to TRBJ2-1; a possible D gene is TRBD2 (5 bases). Germline V gene lookup returns CDR1 MNHEY and CDR2 SVGEGT. This CDR3 spans 14 amino acids. V dropped 6 bases and J dropped 7 bases, with 16 bases sitting between them. This CDR3 reads CASRDSKVGNEQFF. The CDR3 nucleotides are TGTGCCAGCAGGGACTCTAAGGTAGGGAATGAGCAGTTCTTC.